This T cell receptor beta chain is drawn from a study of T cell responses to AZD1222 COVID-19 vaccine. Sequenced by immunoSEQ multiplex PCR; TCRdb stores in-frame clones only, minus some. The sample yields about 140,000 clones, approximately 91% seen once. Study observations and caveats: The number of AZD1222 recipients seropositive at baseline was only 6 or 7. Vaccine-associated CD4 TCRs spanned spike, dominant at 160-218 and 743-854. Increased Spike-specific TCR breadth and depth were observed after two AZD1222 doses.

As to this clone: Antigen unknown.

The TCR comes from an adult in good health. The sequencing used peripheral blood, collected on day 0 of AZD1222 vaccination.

CDR3 loop: CASSLAGLAGGDTQYF. As DNA, the CDR3 is TGTGCCAGCAGCTTAGCCGGACTAGCGGGTGGGGATACGCAGTATTTT. The rearrangement links TRBV7-6 to TRBJ2-3, with 11 positions matching TRBD2. The length of the CDR3 is 16 residues. J gave up 6 bases and V 0 bases, and 5 bases lay outside the gene matches. Germline CDR1 reads SGHVS; CDR2 reads FNYEAQ.